This TCR beta chain came from a study of CD8+CD57+ T cells in acquired aplastic anemia. Study-wide background: Each DNA sample taken from sorted CD4+ and CD8+ cells came to 3 to 4 ug on average. CD4+ cell libraries from healthy donors averaged around 11 million reads.

Findings and limits, study-wide: Approximately 28 CD8+ CDR3 sequences were shared between patients and controls.

Profiling that covered TCR beta VDJ and CDR3 relied on genomic DNA as its template. TCRdb ran MiXCR on the reads and lists one entry per CDR3 protein. This table has about 400,000 distinct CDR3 sequences, just under 70% appearing once. Trimming removed 7 bases at V and 5 bases at J, with 17 bases between. The CDR3 totals 14 residues. Germline V gene lookup returns CDR1 LNHDA and CDR2 SQIVND (reference sequence). On this clonotype itself: As yet, its antigen is unknown.

This clonotype was sampled from a human donor in good health, serving as a control. The V call is TRBV19, the J call TRBJ1-1, with D possibly matching TRBD1 (5 bases). Sequencing was done on a sample of sorted CD4+, CD8+, or CD8+CD57+ T cells (not recorded which) from PBMCs. The CDR3 region has the DNA TGTGCCAGTATATCGGCAGCCAGGGAGACTGAAGCTTTCTTT. Residues: CASISAARETEAFF. Supplemented by reference TRBV19 and TRBJ1-1, the full variable domain reads DGGITQSPKYLFRKEGQNVTLSCEQNLNHDAMYWYRQDPGQGLRLIYYSQIVNDFQKGDIAEGYSVSREKKESFPLTVTSAQKNPTAFYLCASISAARETEAFFGQGTRLTVV.